Each of the 29 T cell receptor beta chains below was sequenced from the same sample in a study of liver allograft versus peripheral blood T cells. Study-level background: Comparative analysis was performed on T cell receptor repertoires from transplanted livers and from recipients' peripheral blood.

TCRdb re-called the reads through MiXCR, storing one row per CDR3 protein. The table lists a few thousand distinct CDR3 sequences, about 16% of them singletons. The receptors derive from a human patient who had a liver transplant. Some T cells may arise from the graft donor.

Concerning this clonotype itself: The likely explanation is a read error, given a far larger clone one base away. This sequence joins TRBV5-4 and TRBJ2-1, with 8 bases identical to TRBD1. In germline, CDR1 is SGHNT, CDR2 YYREEE (reference sequence). This CDR3 region has 15 residues. In DNA, the CDR3 is TGTGCCAACAGCTTACCGGGACAGGCACACAATGAGCAGTTCTTC. Residues: CANSLPGQAHNEQFF.

Ten or more counts support this clonotype. V and J are TRBV6-5 and TRBJ1-1; D is unclear. The V and J ends lost 3 bases and 4 bases respectively, with 9 bases between them. The CDR3 spans 13 residues. CDR1 and CDR2 (germline): MNHEY, SVGAGI. CDR3 sequence reads: CASSYFGSTEAFF. DNA of the CDR3: TGTGCCAGCAGTTATTTCGGAAGCACTGAAGCTTTCTTT.

Sample share makes this clonotype medium-sized. This chain uses TRBV19 with TRBJ2-1, with 8 bases aligning to TRBD2. The junction had 10 bases not matched to a gene; V was cut back by 6 bases and J by 9 bases. There are 14 residues in the CDR3. In germline, CDR1 is LNHDA, CDR2 SQIVND (reference sequence). Written as DNA, the CDR3 is TGTGCCAGTAGACAAGAAGCGGGAGCGGGTGAGCAGTTCTTC. This codes for CASRQEAGAGEQFF.

This clonotype qualifies as medium-sized. The rearrangement links TRBV27 to TRBJ1-2; possible D gene TRBD1, 6 bases. The V end lost 7 bases, the J end lost 4 bases, and 13 bases lay between the germline ends. There are 13 residues in the CDR3. Germline V lookup: CDR1 MNHEY, CDR2 SMNVEV (reference sequence). The CDR3 is CASKAGVFYGYTF. CDR3 coding DNA: TGTGCCAGCAAGGCAGGGGTTTTCTATGGCTACACCTTC.

By share, this clonotype ranks as medium-sized (0.01 to 0.1%). CDR3 nucleotides: TGTGCCAGCAGCCCCGACGGATATGGCTACACCTTC. This encodes CASSPDGYGYTF. This rearrangement joins TRBV12-3 or TRBV12-4 to TRBJ1-2; D remains unclear. CDR3 size: 12 residues. Trimming shortened V by 6 bases and J by 5 bases, and 10 bases separated the two germline ends.

In the case of this clonotype: Given a much more abundant clone one base away, this may be a read error. The genes are TRBV10-3 and TRBJ2-1, with unresolved D. V dropped 3 bases and J dropped 7 bases, with 7 bases sitting between them. The CDR3 spans 12 residues. The germline CDR1 and CDR2 sequences are ENHRY and SYGVKD. In nucleotides, the CDR3 is TGTGCCATCAGTGATGAGGCGAATGAGCAGTTCTTC. Its translation is CAISDEANEQFF.

This clonotype was recorded many times. V is TRBV14 and J is TRBJ2-1; 7 bases map to TRBD2. Trimming took 0 bases from V and 0 from J; bases not matched to a gene: 5. Germline CDR1 and CDR2: SGHDN and FVKESK. The CDR3 totals 17 residues. CDR3 sequence (DNA): TGTGCCAGCAGCCAAGATTCGGGCGGGAGCTCCTACAATGAGCAGTTCTTC. This translates into CASSQDSGGSSYNEQFF.

The J gene is TRBJ2-7, the V gene TRBV2; 11 nucleotides agree with TRBD1. V shed 6 bases, J shed 7 bases, and the junction held 11 bases outside the gene matches. The CDR3 spans 15 residues. Germline V gene data show CDR1 as SNHLY and CDR2 as FYNNEI. CDR3: CASREGQGVQVEQYF. The CDR3 DNA reads TGTGCCAGCAGGGAGGGACAGGGGGTACAAGTTGAGCAGTACTTC.

By share, this clonotype counts as medium-sized. The gene calls are TRBV5-4 and TRBJ1-2; D is undetermined. The CDR3 totals 15 residues. Trimming stripped 0 bases from V and 5 bases from J, with 14 bases between. CDR1 and CDR2 (germline): SGHNT, YYREEE (reference sequence). CDR3 amino acids: CASSLGGFMAYGYTF. The CDR3 nucleotides are TGTGCCAGCAGCTTGGGCGGGTTTATGGCATATGGCTACACCTTC.

By sample fraction, this clonotype is medium-sized. J is TRBJ1-1 and V is TRBV27; D is undetermined. Trimming shortened V by 0 bases and J by 1 base, and 3 bases separated the two germline ends. The CDR3 is made up of 13 amino acids. Germline CDR1 MNHEY, CDR2 SMNVEV (reference sequence). The CDR3 region is CASSLSPNTEAFF. The CDR3 DNA is TGTGCCAGCAGTTTATCCCCGAACACTGAAGCTTTCTTT.

This clonotype is medium-sized in the sample. V usage is TRBV28 and J usage is TRBJ2-3; D might be TRBD1 (6 bases). This CDR3 comprises 15 residues. Deletions cut 6 bases from V and 4 bases from J, with 17 bases between. Germline V gene lookup returns CDR1 MDHEN and CDR2 SYDVKM. The CDR3 DNA is TGTGCCAGCAGCTTTGAACAGGGTGGATCAGATACGCAGTATTTT. Its translation is CASSFEQGGSDTQYF.

This clonotype appeared a few times. The chain couples TRBV28 to TRBJ1-2; D unclear. V dropped 2 bases and J dropped 1 base, with 8 bases sitting between them. The CDR3 has 14 amino acids. Germline CDR1 MDHEN, CDR2 SYDVKM. CDR3 sequence: CASSLTDFNYGYTF. The CDR3 DNA reads TGTGCCAGCAGTTTAACTGACTTTAACTATGGCTACACCTTC.

This clonotype is categorized as medium-sized. The chain is built from TRBV19 and TRBJ1-4; tentative D call: TRBD1 (6 bases). CDR1 is LNHDA and CDR2 is SQIVND in the germline V gene (reference sequence). V was trimmed by 6 bases and J by 5 bases, leaving 13 bases between them. This CDR3 comprises 14 residues. The CDR3 DNA sequence: TGTGCCAGTAGGCAGACAGGAGAAAATGAAAAACTGTTTTTT. Residues: CASRQTGENEKLFF.

In its sample, this clonotype ranks as medium-sized. The J gene is TRBJ2-1, the V gene TRBV12-3 or TRBV12-4, with TRBD2 matching over 11 bases. V shed 5 bases, J shed 7 bases, and the junction held 1 base outside the gene matches. This CDR3 is built from 13 residues. DNA for the CDR3: TGTGCCAGCAGTCCTAGCGGGGGGAATGAGCAGTTCTTC. It translates to CASSPSGGNEQFF.

Regarding this clonotype: This likely reflects a read error, since a far larger clone is one base away. The chain carries TRBV28 and TRBJ1-6; maybe TRBD1 (5 bases). This CDR3 comprises 14 residues. Germline CDR1 and CDR2: MDHEN and SYDVKM. The V end lost 3 bases, the J end lost 11 bases, and 14 bases lay between the germline ends. The CDR3 DNA is TGTGCCAGCAGTTTCCAGGACACGCGGACACCCCTCCACTTT. Protein: CASSFQDTRTPLHF. The full variable domain, rest sourced from reference TRBV28 and TRBJ1-6, is DVKVTQSSRYLVKRTGEKVFLECVQDMDHENMFWYRQDPGLGLRLIYFSYDVKMKEKGDIPEGYSVSREKKERFSLILESASTNQTSMYLCASSFQDTRTPLHFGNGTRLTVT.

This clonotype has a count of ten or more. The gene calls are TRBV6-6 and TRBJ2-4; D possibly corresponds to TRBD1 (6 bases). This CDR3 region has 13 residues. Trimming left V 10 bases short and J 4 bases short, with 14 bases between. Germline V lookup: CDR1 MNHNY, CDR2 SVGAGI (reference sequence). The CDR3 protein is CATYQGIKNIQYF. CDR3 nucleotide sequence: TGTGCCACCTACCAGGGGATTAAAAACATTCAGTACTTC.

With respect to this clonotype: One base separates it from a far larger clone, so it is likely a read error. The chain joins TRBV13 to TRBJ1-2; D unresolved. Germline CDR1 reads PRHDT; CDR2 reads FYEKMQ (reference sequence). V lost 6 bases, J lost 5 bases, and 28 bases lay in between. CDR3 length: 18 residues. The CDR3 region is CASSYSQIAWELDYGYTF. The CDR3 DNA follows: TGTGCCAGCAGTTACTCCCAAATCGCGTGGGAGTTAGATTATGGCTACACCTTC.

Sample share makes this clonotype medium-sized (0.01 to 0.1%). The gene calls are TRBV6-1 and TRBJ2-1; 8 nucleotides line up with TRBD2. The CDR3 is made up of 18 amino acids. V lost 2 bases and J lost 6; bases outside the gene matches: 15. Germline CDR1 MNHNS, CDR2 SASEGT. The DNA of the CDR3 is TGTGCCAGCAGTGAACTAGCGGGCGCAGTTGGGGGCCTCAATGAGCAGTTCTTC. This sequence encodes CASSELAGAVGGLNEQFF.

This clonotype was detected a few times. As DNA, the CDR3 is TGCAGTGCCCGGGACGGGTACTCTGGGGCCAACGTCCTGACTTTC. Amino acid sequence: CSARDGYSGANVLTF. This chain links TRBV20-1 with TRBJ2-6; D may match TRBD1 or TRBD2 (5 bases each). CDR3 size: 15 residues. V was shortened by 6 bases and J by 0 bases, with 12 bases between the two germline ends. The germline V gene encodes CDR1 DFQATT and CDR2 SNEGSKA (reference sequence).

This clonotype is classed as medium-sized. V usage is TRBV6-1 and J usage is TRBJ1-6; D might be TRBD1 (5 bases). V lost 2 bases and J lost 6, with 8 bases in between. Germline V gene sequence: CDR1 MNHNS, CDR2 SASEGT. This CDR3 is built from 14 residues. The CDR3 bases are TGTGCCAGCAGTGAATGGGACCTTAATTCACCCCTCCACTTT. Residues: CASSEWDLNSPLHF.

The rearrangement joins TRBV28 to TRBJ2-5; TRBD2 aligns across 7 bases. Germline lookup yields CDR1 MDHEN and CDR2 SYDVKM. The CDR3 consists of 15 residues. J was trimmed by 1 base and V by 1 base; bases with no gene match: 3. CDR3 region: CASSLFRGVQETQYF. The DNA for the CDR3 is TGTGCCAGCAGTTTATTTCGGGGGGTCCAAGAGACCCAGTACTTC.

At least ten counts were recorded for this clonotype. This chain connects TRBV27 to TRBJ2-5; the D gene is possibly TRBD1 (5 bases). The CDR3 runs to 14 residues. CDR1 and CDR2 from the germline V gene are MNHEY and SMNVEV (reference sequence). With 2 bases removed from V and 5 bases from J, the gap between germline ends came to 12 bases. The CDR3 sequence is CASSLVQGRETQYF. The CDR3 bases are TGTGCCAGCAGTTTAGTCCAGGGTAGGGAGACCCAGTACTTC.

This clonotype is medium-sized within its sample. CDR3 sequence: CASSRSREGAGEKLFF. The CDR3 region has the DNA TGTGCCAGCAGCCGATCCCGTGAGGGGGCGGGTGAAAAACTGTTTTTT. This rearrangement joins TRBV5-6 to TRBJ1-4, with 7 positions matching TRBD1. This CDR3 spans 16 amino acids. Per the germline V gene, CDR1 is SGHDT and CDR2 is YYEEEE. The V gene end was trimmed by 4 bases and the J gene end by 7 bases; junction bases not matched to a gene: 13.

This clonotype is labeled medium-sized (0.01 to 0.1%). The chain recombines TRBV13 with TRBJ2-7; D is unclear. CDR1 is PRHDT, CDR2 FYEKMQ, per germline (reference sequence). Deletions cut 2 bases from V and 7 bases from J, with 9 bases between. The CDR3 has 12 residues. The CDR3 region is CASSLMSEEQYF. The DNA for the CDR3 is TGTGCCAGCAGCTTAATGAGTGAAGAGCAGTACTTC. Drawing the rest from reference TRBV13 and TRBJ2-7, the complete variable domain is AAGVIQSPRHLIKEKRETATLKCYPIPRHDTVYWYQQGPGQDPQFLISFYEKMQSDKGSIPDRFSAQQFSDYHSELNMSSLELGDSALYFCASSLMSEEQYFGPGTRLTVT.

In its sample, this clonotype is medium-sized (0.01 to 0.1%). V usage is TRBV6-1 and J usage is TRBJ1-4, with unresolved D. Trimming left V 7 bases short and J 6 bases short, with 21 bases between. The CDR3 sequence is 16 residues long. The germline V gene has CDR1 MNHNS and CDR2 SASEGT. The CDR3 DNA reads TGTGCCAGCAAGGTCCACCCGACCACCCTGTATGAAAAACTGTTTTTT. It encodes CASKVHPTTLYEKLFF.

The chain joins TRBV9 to TRBJ2-7; D might be TRBD1 (6 bases). Looked up from germline, CDR1 is SGDLS and CDR2 is YYNGEE. CDR3 size: 16 residues. With 3 bases removed from V and 2 bases from J, the gap between germline ends came to 18 bases. This chain's CDR3 is CASSAADSEVPYEQYF. CDR3 sequence (DNA): TGTGCCAGCAGCGCCGCGGACAGTGAGGTCCCCTACGAGCAGTACTTC.

By its share, this clonotype is medium-sized (0.01 to 0.1%). The V and J genes are TRBV20-1 and TRBJ2-6; D gene uncertain. This CDR3 contains 15 residues. Trimming took off 6 bases at V and 0 bases at J, with 12 bases between the two ends. CDR1 and CDR2 from the germline V gene are DFQATT and SNEGSKA (reference sequence). In nucleotides, the CDR3 is TGCAGTGCACGCCCCCGAATCTCTGGGGCCAACGTCCTGACTTTC. This sequence encodes CSARPRISGANVLTF.

This clonotype is classed as medium-sized. The gene calls are TRBV7-9 and TRBJ2-1; either TRBD1 or TRBD2 may supply D (5 bases each). The V end was cut by 2 bases, the J end by 8 bases, with 13 bases between. The CDR3 contains 14 residues. Looked up from germline, CDR1 is SEHNR and CDR2 is FQNEAQ (reference sequence). The CDR3 spells CASSLSGTPHEQFF. In DNA form, the CDR3 reads TGTGCCAGCAGCTTATCAGGGACCCCGCATGAGCAGTTCTTC.

V usage is TRBV14 and J usage is TRBJ2-5; tentative D call: TRBD2 (5 bases). This CDR3 spans 12 amino acids. Germline V gives CDR1 SGHDN, CDR2 FVKESK. Trimming took off 4 bases at V and 8 bases at J, with 11 bases between the two ends. The CDR3 is CASSPDRDTQYF. The CDR3 coding sequence is TGTGCCAGCAGCCCGGACCGGGATACCCAGTACTTC. Variable domain in full (rest from reference TRBV14 and TRBJ2-5): EAGVTQFPSHSVIEKGQTVTLRCDPISGHDNLYWYRRVMGKEIKFLLHFVKESKQDESGMPNNRFLAERTGGTYSTLKVQPAELEDSGVYFCASSPDRDTQYFGPGTRLLVL.